The clone carrying this T cell receptor (beta chain) was found a few times. The target antigen is unknown. TCRdb's table, derived via immunoSEQ multiplex PCR, lists solely in-frame clones and lacks some. The profile shows about 20,000 clones, roughly 80% of them singletons. This entry is derived from a study of OX40 agonist ivuxolimab in advanced cancers. Study-level results: Clones of CD4+ and CD8+ blood T cells grew by week 6 at doses of 0.1 to 3.0 mg/kg.

The specimen comprised CD4+ or CD8+ T cells sorted from blood, sampled in a trial of the OX40 agonist ivuxolimab. This clonotype was sampled from an adult with an advanced solid tumor such as melanoma, head and neck, liver or kidney cancer.

This CDR3 reads CASSAPRAGGRADTQYF. The CDR3 DNA follows: TGTGCCAGCAGCGCTCCCCGTGCGGGAGGGCGCGCAGATACGCAGTATTTT. V is TRBV9 and J is TRBJ2-3; 9 nucleotides match TRBD2. The CDR3 spans 17 residues. V was pared by 3 bases and J by 4 bases, with 12 bases of the junction left unmatched. Germline V CDR1 and CDR2: SGDLS, YYNGEE.